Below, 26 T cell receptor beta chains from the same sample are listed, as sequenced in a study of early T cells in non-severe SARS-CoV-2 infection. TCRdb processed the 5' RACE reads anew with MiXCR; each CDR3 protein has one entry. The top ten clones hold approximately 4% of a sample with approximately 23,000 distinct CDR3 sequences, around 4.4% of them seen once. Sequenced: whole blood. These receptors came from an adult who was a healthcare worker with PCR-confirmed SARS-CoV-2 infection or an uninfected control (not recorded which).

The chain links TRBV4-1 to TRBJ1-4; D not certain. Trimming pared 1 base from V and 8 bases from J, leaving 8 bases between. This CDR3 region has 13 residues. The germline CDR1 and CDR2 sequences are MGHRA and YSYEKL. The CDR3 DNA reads TGCGCCAGCAGCCAAGGATTGAGCGAAAAACTGTTTTTT. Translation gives CASSQGLSEKLFF.

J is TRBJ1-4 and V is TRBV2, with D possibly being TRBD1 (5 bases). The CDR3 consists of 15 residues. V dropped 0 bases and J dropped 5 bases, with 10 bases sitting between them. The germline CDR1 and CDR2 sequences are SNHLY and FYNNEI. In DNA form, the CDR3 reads TGTGCCAGCAGTGAAGCTGGGCGACAGAATGAAAAACTGTTTTTT. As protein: CASSEAGRQNEKLFF.

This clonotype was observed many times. The CDR3 DNA follows: TGTGCCAGCAGCTGGAGGAGCGGCACAGATACGCAGTATTTT. It specifies CASSWRSGTDTQYF. The rearrangement links TRBV7-2 to TRBJ2-3, with a possible D match to TRBD2 (5 bases). V was pared by 4 bases and J by 1 base, with 9 bases between. The CDR3 has 14 residues. The germline gives CDR1 SGHTA, CDR2 FQGNSA.

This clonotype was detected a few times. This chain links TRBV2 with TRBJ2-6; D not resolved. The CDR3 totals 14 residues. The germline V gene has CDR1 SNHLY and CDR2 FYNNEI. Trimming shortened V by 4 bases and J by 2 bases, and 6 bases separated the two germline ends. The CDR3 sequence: CASSGVTGANVLTF. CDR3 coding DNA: TGTGCCAGCAGTGGGGTAACTGGGGCCAACGTCCTGACTTTC.

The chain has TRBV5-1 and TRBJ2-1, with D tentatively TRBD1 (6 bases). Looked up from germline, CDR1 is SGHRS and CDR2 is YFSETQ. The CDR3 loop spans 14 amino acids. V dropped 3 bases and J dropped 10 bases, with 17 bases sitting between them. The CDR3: CASSSDVGAGEQFF. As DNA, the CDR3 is TGCGCCAGCAGCTCGGACGTGGGGGCCGGAGAGCAGTTCTTC.

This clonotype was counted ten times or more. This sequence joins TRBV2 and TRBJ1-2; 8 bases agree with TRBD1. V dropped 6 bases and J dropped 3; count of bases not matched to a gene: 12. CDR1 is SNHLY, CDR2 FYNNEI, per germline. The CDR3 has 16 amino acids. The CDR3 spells CASSASTGGSYYGYTF. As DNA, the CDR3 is TGTGCCAGCAGCGCATCTACAGGGGGTTCCTACTATGGCTACACCTTC. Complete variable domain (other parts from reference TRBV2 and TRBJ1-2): EPEVTQTPSHQVTQMGQEVILRCVPISNHLYFYWYRQILGQKVEFLVSFYNNEISEKSEIFDDQFSVERPDGSNFTLKIRSTKLEDSAMYFCASSASTGGSYYGYTFGSGTRLTVV.

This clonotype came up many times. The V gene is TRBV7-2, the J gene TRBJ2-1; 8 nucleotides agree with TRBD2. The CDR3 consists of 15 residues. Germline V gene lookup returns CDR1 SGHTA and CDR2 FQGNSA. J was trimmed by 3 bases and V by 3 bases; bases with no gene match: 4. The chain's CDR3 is CASSLRSGGYNEQFF. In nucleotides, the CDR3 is TGTGCCAGCAGCTTGAGAAGCGGGGGCTACAATGAGCAGTTCTTC.

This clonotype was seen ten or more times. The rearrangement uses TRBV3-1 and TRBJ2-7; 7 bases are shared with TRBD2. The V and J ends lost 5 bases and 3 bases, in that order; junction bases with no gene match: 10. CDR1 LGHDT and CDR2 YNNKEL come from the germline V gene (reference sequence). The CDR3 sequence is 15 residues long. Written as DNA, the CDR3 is TGTGCCAGCAGCACACGTGGGCGGGAGCGCTACGAGCAGTACTTC. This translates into CASSTRGRERYEQYF.

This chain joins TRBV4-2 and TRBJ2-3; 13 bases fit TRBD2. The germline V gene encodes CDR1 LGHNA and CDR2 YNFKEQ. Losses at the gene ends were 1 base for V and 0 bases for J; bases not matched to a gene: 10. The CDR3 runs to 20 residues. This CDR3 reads CASSQVAGLAGPTSTDTQYF. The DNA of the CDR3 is TGTGCCAGCAGCCAAGTGGCGGGACTAGCGGGACCAACTAGCACAGATACGCAGTATTTT.

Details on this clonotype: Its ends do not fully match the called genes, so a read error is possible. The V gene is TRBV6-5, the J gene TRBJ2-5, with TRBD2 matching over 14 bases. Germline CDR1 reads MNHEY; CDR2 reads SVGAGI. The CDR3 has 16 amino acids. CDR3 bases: TGTGCCAGCAGGCGACTAGCGGGAGGGAACCAAAAGACCCAGTACTTC. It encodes CASRRLAGGNQKTQYF.

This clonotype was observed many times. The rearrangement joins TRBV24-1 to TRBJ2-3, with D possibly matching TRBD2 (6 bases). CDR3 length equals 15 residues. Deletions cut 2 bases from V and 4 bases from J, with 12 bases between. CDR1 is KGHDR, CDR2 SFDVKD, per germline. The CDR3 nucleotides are TGTGCCACCAGTGATTCGGAGGGCGGGGCAGATACGCAGTATTTT. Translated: CATSDSEGGADTQYF.

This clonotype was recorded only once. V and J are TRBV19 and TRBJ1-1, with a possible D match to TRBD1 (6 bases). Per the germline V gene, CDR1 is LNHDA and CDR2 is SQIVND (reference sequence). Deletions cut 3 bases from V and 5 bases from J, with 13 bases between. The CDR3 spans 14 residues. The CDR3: CASSINRVATEAFF. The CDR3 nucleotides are TGTGCCAGTAGTATCAACAGGGTAGCGACTGAAGCTTTCTTT.

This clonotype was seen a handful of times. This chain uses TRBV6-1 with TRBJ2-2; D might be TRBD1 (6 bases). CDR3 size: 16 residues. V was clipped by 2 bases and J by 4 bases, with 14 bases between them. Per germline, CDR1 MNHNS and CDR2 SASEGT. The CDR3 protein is CASSEPGTLSTGELFF. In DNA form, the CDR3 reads TGTGCCAGCAGTGAACCCGGGACACTGTCCACCGGGGAGCTGTTTTTT.

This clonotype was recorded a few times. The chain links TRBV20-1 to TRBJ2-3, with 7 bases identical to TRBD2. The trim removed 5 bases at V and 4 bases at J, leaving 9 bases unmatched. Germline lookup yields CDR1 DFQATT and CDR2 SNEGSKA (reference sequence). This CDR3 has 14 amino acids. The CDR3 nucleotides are TGCAGTGCTTCGGGGGGACTTGGCCCAGATACGCAGTATTTT. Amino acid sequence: CSASGGLGPDTQYF.

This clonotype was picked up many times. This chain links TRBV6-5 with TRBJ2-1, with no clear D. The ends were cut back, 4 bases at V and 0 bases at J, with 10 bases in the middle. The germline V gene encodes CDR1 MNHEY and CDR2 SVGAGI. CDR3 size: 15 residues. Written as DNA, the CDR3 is TGTGCCAGCAGTTCTGACGAACCCTCCTACAATGAGCAGTTCTTC. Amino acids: CASSSDEPSYNEQFF.

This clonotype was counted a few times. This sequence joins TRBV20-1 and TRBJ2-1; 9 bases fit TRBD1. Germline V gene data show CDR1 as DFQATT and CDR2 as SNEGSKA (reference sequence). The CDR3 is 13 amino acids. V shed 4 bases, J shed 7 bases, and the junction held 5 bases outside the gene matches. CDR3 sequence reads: CSATDRGGNEQFF. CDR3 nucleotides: TGCAGTGCTACAGACAGGGGGGGAAATGAGCAGTTCTTC.

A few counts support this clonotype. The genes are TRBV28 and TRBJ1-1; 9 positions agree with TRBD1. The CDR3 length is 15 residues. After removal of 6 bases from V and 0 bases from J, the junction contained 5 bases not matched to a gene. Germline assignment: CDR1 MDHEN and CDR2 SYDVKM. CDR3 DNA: TGTGCCAGCAGCCAGAGACAGGGGGTGAACACTGAAGCTTTCTTT. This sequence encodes CASSQRQGVNTEAFF.

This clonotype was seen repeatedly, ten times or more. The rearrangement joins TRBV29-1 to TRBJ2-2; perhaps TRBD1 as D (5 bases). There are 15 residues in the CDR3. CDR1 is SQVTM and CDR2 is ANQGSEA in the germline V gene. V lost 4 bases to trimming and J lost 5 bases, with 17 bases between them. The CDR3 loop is CSVALLSGSTGELFF. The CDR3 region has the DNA TGCAGCGTTGCTTTGTTGTCAGGGTCAACCGGGGAGCTGTTTTTT.

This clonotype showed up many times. CDR3 sequence: CASSQSGSSYNEQFF. CDR3 bases: TGTGCCAGCAGCCAGAGCGGGAGCTCCTACAATGAGCAGTTCTTC. The chain has TRBV7-3 and TRBJ2-1; 8 nucleotides line up with TRBD2. The V and J ends lost 5 bases and 0 bases, in that order; junction bases with no gene match: 3. The CDR3 consists of 15 residues. Germline V lookup: CDR1 SGHTA, CDR2 FQGTGA.

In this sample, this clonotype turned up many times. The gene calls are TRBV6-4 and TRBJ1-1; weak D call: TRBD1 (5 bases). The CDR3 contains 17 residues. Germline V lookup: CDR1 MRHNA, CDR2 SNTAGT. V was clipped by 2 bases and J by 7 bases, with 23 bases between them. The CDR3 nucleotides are TGTGCCAGCAGTGACCTCTATTCCCTTGGGACGGACGATGAAGCTTTCTTT. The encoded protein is CASSDLYSLGTDDEAFF.

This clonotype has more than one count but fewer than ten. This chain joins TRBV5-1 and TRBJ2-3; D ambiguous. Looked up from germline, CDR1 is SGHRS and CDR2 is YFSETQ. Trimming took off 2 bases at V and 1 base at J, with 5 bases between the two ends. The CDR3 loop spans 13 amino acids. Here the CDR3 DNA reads TGCGCCAGCAGCTTAACGGGCACAGATACGCAGTATTTT. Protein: CASSLTGTDTQYF.

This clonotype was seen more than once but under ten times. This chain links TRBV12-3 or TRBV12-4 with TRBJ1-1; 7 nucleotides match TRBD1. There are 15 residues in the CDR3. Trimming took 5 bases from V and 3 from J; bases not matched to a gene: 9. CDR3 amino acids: CASSQYRGRDTEAFF. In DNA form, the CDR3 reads TGTGCCAGCAGTCAGTACAGGGGTCGGGACACTGAAGCTTTCTTT.

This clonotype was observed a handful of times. This CDR3 reads CAWIPGKIRGRTEAFF. The CDR3 DNA is TGTGCCTGGATTCCGGGGAAGATAAGGGGGAGAACTGAAGCTTTCTTT. This sequence joins TRBV30 and TRBJ1-1; the D gene is possibly TRBD1 (6 bases). The CDR3 has 16 amino acids. Germline V gives CDR1 GTSNPN, CDR2 SVGIG (reference sequence). The ends were cut back, 4 bases at V and 5 bases at J, with 23 bases in the middle.

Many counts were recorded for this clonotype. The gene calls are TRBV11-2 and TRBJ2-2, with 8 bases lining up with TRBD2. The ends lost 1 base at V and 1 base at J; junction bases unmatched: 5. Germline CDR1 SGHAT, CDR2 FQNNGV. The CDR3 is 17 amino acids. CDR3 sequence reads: CASSLGFAGGNTGELFF. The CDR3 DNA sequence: TGTGCCAGCAGCTTAGGTTTCGCGGGGGGGAACACCGGGGAGCTGTTTTTT.

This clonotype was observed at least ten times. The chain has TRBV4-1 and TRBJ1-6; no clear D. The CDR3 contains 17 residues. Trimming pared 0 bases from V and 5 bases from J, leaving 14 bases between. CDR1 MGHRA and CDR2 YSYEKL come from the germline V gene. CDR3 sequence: CASSQERFADNNSPLHF. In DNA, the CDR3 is TGCGCCAGCAGCCAAGAGAGGTTTGCAGATAATAATTCACCCCTCCACTTT.

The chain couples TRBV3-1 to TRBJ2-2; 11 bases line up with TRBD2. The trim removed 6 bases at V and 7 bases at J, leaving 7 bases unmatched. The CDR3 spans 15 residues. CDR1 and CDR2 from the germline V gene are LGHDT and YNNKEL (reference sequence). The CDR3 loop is CASSPALAGGGELFF. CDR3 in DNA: TGTGCCAGCAGTCCTGCCCTAGCGGGGGGCGGGGAGCTGTTTTTT.